The sample holds many counts of the clone carrying this T cell receptor (beta chain). Breast cancer patients provided tissue from their axillary draining lymph nodes. The data were taken from a study of breast tumors, draining lymph nodes, adjacent tissues. The CDR3 has 13 amino acids. Germline V lookup: CDR1 DFQATT, CDR2 SNEGSKA (reference sequence). After removal of 4 bases from V and 2 bases from J, the junction contained 4 bases not matched to a gene. MiXCR, run by TCRdb on the multiplex PCR reads, gives a single entry per CDR3 protein. The sample has some 140,000 distinct CDR3 sequences; roughly 20% are singletons.

The origin of this receptor is a female donor with breast cancer. Some clones in this sample may be carry-over from other donors' samples. Sequences were obtained from axillary lymph node tissue. J is TRBJ2-7 and V is TRBV20-1; 8 bases agree with TRBD1. The CDR3 protein is CSATGGATYEQYF. The DNA of the CDR3 is TGCAGTGCTACAGGGGGCGCCACCTACGAGCAGTACTTC.